This T cell receptor beta chain was recovered during a study of spatial heterogeneity in lung cancer. There are a few counts of this clonotype. Its antigen is still unknown. Using its own MiXCR run on the 5' RACE reads, TCRdb lists one record per CDR3 protein. The profile covers some 1,400 distinct CDR3 sequences, with about 16% appearing a single time and approximately 13% taken by the ten largest. Whole-study results and caveats: Counts that tracked tumor mutation counts were those of expanded intratumoral alpha and beta TCRs.

Time point here: sample taken at primary tumor resection. This clonotype originated in a male donor with early-stage non-small cell lung cancer. Sample: lung tumor tissue, taken at surgery.

The CDR3 DNA follows: TGTGCCAGCAGTCACACCCTGGCGGGAGGGCCAGATACGCAGTATTTT. Its translation: CASSHTLAGGPDTQYF. This chain links TRBV6-6 with TRBJ2-3, with TRBD2 matching over 9 bases. The ends lost 5 bases at V and 4 bases at J; junction bases unmatched: 10. The CDR3 extends over 16 amino acids. Germline V gene lookup returns CDR1 MNHNY and CDR2 SVGAGI (reference sequence).